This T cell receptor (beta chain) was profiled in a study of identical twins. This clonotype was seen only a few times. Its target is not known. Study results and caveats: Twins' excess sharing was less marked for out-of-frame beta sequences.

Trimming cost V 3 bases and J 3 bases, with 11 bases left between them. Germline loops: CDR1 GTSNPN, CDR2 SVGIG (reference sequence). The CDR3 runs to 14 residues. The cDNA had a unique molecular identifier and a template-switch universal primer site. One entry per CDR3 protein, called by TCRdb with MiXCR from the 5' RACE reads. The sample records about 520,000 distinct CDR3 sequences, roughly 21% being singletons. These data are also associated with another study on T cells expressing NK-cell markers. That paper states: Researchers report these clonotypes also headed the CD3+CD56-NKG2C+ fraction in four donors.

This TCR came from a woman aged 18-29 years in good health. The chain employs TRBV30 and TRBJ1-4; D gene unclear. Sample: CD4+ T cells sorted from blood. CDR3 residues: CAWSLGLANEKLFF. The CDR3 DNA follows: TGTGCCTGGAGCTTGGGATTAGCTAATGAAAAACTGTTTTTT.